The 18 T cell receptor beta chains below come from one sample, sequenced in a study of T cells in pancreatic ductal adenocarcinoma. Assay: immunoSEQ multiplex PCR; the TCRdb copy retains only in-frame clones and omits some. This sample has some 4,600 clones, with around two thirds found just once. Surgery without prior neoadjuvant therapy was the treatment of the selected pancreatic ductal adenocarcinoma patients. Sequencing was performed on pancreatic tumor tissue. All receptors come from a human donor with pancreatic ductal adenocarcinoma.

The table lists this clone with a few counts. The chain recombines TRBV29-1 with TRBJ1-1; D unclear. The CDR3 sequence is 14 residues long. CDR1 is SQVTM, CDR2 ANQGSEA, per germline. Trimming removed 4 bases at V and 1 base at J, with 13 bases between. The CDR3 nucleotides are TGCAGCGTTGCATTGGGAAGGGAGAACACTGAAGCTTTCTTT. This gives the protein CSVALGRENTEAFF.

This clone was counted between two and nine times. CDR3 bases: TGCGCCAGCAACGGAGCAGCTACTAACTATGGCTACACCTTC. Translated, it gives CASNGAATNYGYTF. The chain has TRBV10-1 and TRBJ1-2; D uncertain. The CDR3 runs to 14 residues. CDR1 and CDR2 from the germline V gene are WNHNN and SYGVQD (reference sequence). Deletions cut 7 bases from V and 0 bases from J, with 12 bases between.

The chain combines TRBV28 with TRBJ1-4; D is possibly TRBD1 (5 bases). CDR1 is MDHEN, CDR2 SYDVKM, per germline. V was trimmed by 2 bases and J by 3 bases, leaving 7 bases between them. This CDR3 comprises 14 residues. CDR3 protein: CASSLRQSNEKLFF. In DNA, the CDR3 is TGTGCCAGCAGTTTAAGACAGTCTAATGAAAAACTGTTTTTT.

The chain couples TRBV28 to TRBJ1-5; D is perhaps TRBD1 (5 bases). Germline assignment: CDR1 MDHEN and CDR2 SYDVKM. V was clipped by 9 bases and J by 4 bases, with 10 bases between them. This CDR3 is built from 12 residues. CDR3 in amino acids: CASHSGNQPQHF. The CDR3 DNA follows: TGTGCCAGTCATTCAGGGAATCAGCCCCAGCATTTT.

The CDR3, as DNA: TGTGCCAGCAGCTTAGGGCAGATCTATAGCAATCAGCCCCAGCATTTT. Translating gives CASSLGQIYSNQPQHF. The chain couples TRBV7-3 to TRBJ1-5, with unresolved D. V dropped 2 bases and J dropped 0 bases, with 11 bases sitting between them. CDR3 length: 16 amino acids. From germline, CDR1 is SGHTA and CDR2 FQGTGA. The whole variable domain, remainder taken from reference TRBV7-3 and TRBJ1-5, is GAGVSQTPSNKVTEKGKYVELRCDPISGHTALYWYRQSLGQGPEFLIYFQGTGAADDSGLPNDRFFAVRPEGSVSTLKIQRTERGDSAVYLCASSLGQIYSNQPQHFGDGTRLSIL.

The J gene is TRBJ1-2, the V gene TRBV5-1; TRBD1 aligns across 10 bases. The germline CDR1 and CDR2 sequences are SGHRS and YFSETQ. This CDR3 comprises 14 residues. The ends lost 3 bases at V and 8 bases at J; junction bases unmatched: 7. The CDR3 protein is CASSWGQGSGGYTF. The CDR3 nucleotides read TGCGCCAGCAGCTGGGGACAGGGGAGTGGGGGCTACACCTTC.

This rearrangement joins TRBV5-4 to TRBJ2-1, with D possibly TRBD2 on 6 matching bases. Germline CDR1 is SGHNT and CDR2 is YYREEE (reference sequence). V was cut by 3 bases and J by 8 bases, with 15 bases left in between. The CDR3 consists of 14 residues. DNA for the CDR3: TGTGCCAGCAGCTGGCGGGGCGGGATCTATGAGCAGTTCTTC. It is translated as CASSWRGGIYEQFF.

CDR3 sequence (DNA): TGTGCCAGCAGCTTAGAACCGCGGGCAGGGGGCCACCAGACCCAGTACTTC. Its protein product is CASSLEPRAGGHQTQYF. The gene calls are TRBV11-3 and TRBJ2-5, with 8 bases aligning to TRBD1. The CDR3 length is 17 residues. The trim removed 0 bases at V and 6 bases at J, leaving 12 bases unmatched. Germline CDR1 reads SGHNT; CDR2 reads YENEEA.

The V call is TRBV27, the J call TRBJ1-2, with TRBD1 identical over 11 bases. Germline CDR1 reads MNHEY; CDR2 reads SMNVEV (reference sequence). This CDR3 is 13 amino acids long. Trimming removed 4 bases from V and 6 bases from J; junction bases left unmatched: 1. CDR3 amino acids: CASSWTGGNGYTF. The CDR3 coding sequence is TGTGCCAGCAGTTGGACAGGGGGCAATGGCTACACCTTC.

This chain links TRBV6-6 with TRBJ1-2, with TRBD1 matching over 8 bases. V lost 5 bases to trimming and J lost 5 bases; unmatched junction nucleotides: 10. CDR1 and CDR2 (germline): MNHNY, SVGAGI (reference sequence). The CDR3 loop spans 15 amino acids. Written as DNA, the CDR3 is TGTGCCAGCAGTCCGTTACAGGGGGTTGGGTATGGCTACACCTTC. This codes for CASSPLQGVGYGYTF.

DNA of the CDR3: TGTGCCAGCAGCTTACTAACCGCGAACACTGAAGCTTTCTTT. Amino acids: CASSLLTANTEAFF. The chain uses TRBV7-9 and TRBJ1-1; no definite D call. Trimming took 2 bases from V and 1 from J, leaving 8 bases between them. CDR3 length: 14 residues. The germline CDR1 and CDR2 sequences are SEHNR and FQNEAQ (reference sequence).

This clone has just one count. CDR3 region: CSVEAATYEQYF. In DNA form, the CDR3 reads TGCAGCGTTGAGGCGGCTACCTACGAGCAGTACTTC. J is TRBJ2-7 and V is TRBV29-1; D gene ambiguous. This CDR3 contains 12 residues. CDR1 is SQVTM, CDR2 ANQGSEA, per germline. Between the trimmed V and J ends, which lost 3 bases and 2 bases, there was a span of 8 bases.

The chain links TRBV18 to TRBJ1-1; no reliable D call. The CDR3 extends over 16 amino acids. Trimming removed 4 bases at V and 0 bases at J, with 15 bases between. Germline V gene lookup returns CDR1 KGHSH and CDR2 LQKENI. For the CDR3, the DNA is TGTGCCAGCTCACTGGGTACAGAATCCATGAACACTGAAGCTTTCTTT. This translates into CASSLGTESMNTEAFF.

This chain uses TRBV5-4 with TRBJ1-2, with 9 bases fitting TRBD1. CDR3 length equals 12 residues. Germline assignment: CDR1 SGHNT and CDR2 YYREEE (reference sequence). The V gene end was trimmed by 4 bases and the J gene end by 8 bases; junction bases not matched to a gene: 3. As DNA, the CDR3 is TGTGCCAGCAGCCCGGACAGGGGCGGCTACACCTTC. Amino acids: CASSPDRGGYTF.

This chain uses TRBV5-1 with TRBJ1-1; D not certain. The V gene lost 2 bases and the J gene lost 1 base, with 6 bases spanning the gap. The CDR3 spans 13 residues. Germline CDR1 and CDR2: SGHRS and YFSETQ. The chain's CDR3 is CASSFIGNTEAFF. The CDR3 DNA reads TGCGCCAGCAGCTTTATAGGGAACACTGAAGCTTTCTTT. Full variable domain (missing parts from reference TRBV5-1 and TRBJ1-1): KAGVTQTPRYLIKTRGQQVTLSCSPISGHRSVSWYQQTPGQGLQFLFEYFSETQRNKGNFPGRFSGRQFSNSRSEMNVSTLELGDSALYLCASSFIGNTEAFFGQGTRLTVV.

As to this clone: Lacking the conserved final phenylalanine or tryptophan, this CDR3 likely reflects a read error. The J gene is TRBJ1-2, the V gene TRBV10-2; D gene ambiguous. V lost 4 bases and J lost 8, with 14 bases in between. This CDR3 comprises 13 residues. The germline gives CDR1 WSHSY, CDR2 SAAADI. This chain's CDR3 is CASSGIRKDGYTL. The CDR3, as DNA: TGCGCCAGCAGTGGAATTCGTAAGGACGGCTACACCCTC.

The genes are TRBV6-5 and TRBJ1-6, with TRBD1 matching over 7 bases. Germline-derived CDR1 and CDR2 are MNHEY and SVGAGI. There are 13 residues in the CDR3. The V segment lost 4 bases and the J segment 9 bases; nucleotides outside the gene matches: 3. CDR3 loop: CASSSNRGSPLHF. CDR3 sequence (DNA): TGTGCCAGCAGTTCCAACAGGGGTTCACCCCTCCACTTT.

The chain couples TRBV7-6 to TRBJ2-1; D perhaps matches TRBD1 (6 bases). The V gene lost 5 bases and the J gene lost 3 bases, with 17 bases spanning the gap. Germline V gives CDR1 SGHVS, CDR2 FNYEAQ. The CDR3 has 16 amino acids. CDR3 sequence: CASSPFQGILYNEQFF. CDR3 coding DNA: TGTGCCAGCAGCCCGTTCCAGGGGATTCTCTACAATGAGCAGTTCTTC.